Below, one TCR beta chain is given with its context. These data are taken from a study of shared clonotypes between healthy human individuals. The length of the CDR3 is 14 residues. Germline values: CDR1 MGHRA, CDR2 YSYEKL. V was clipped by 11 bases and J by 6 bases, with 17 bases between them. Naivety among CD8 cells was defined by CD45RO negativity and positive CCR7 selection, thereby excluding terminally differentiated effector memory CD45RA+ cells. This table comes from immunoSEQ multiplex PCR, and its TCRdb copy is limited to in-frame clones, with some not included. Of approximately 600,000 clones in the sample, 85% to 95% were seen once.

Sequencing input: naive CD8+ T cells sorted from blood. This receptor was taken from a woman aged 30 to 39 in good health. The chain is built from TRBV4-1 and TRBJ1-6, with no clear D. The chain's CDR3 is CASGWGEANSPLHF. CDR3 nucleotides: TGCGCCTCCGGGTGGGGAGAAGCTAATTCACCCCTCCACTTT.